What follows are 13 T cell receptor beta chains derived from one specimen sequenced in a study of cytomegalovirus exposure and HLA in healthy donors. The PCR contained 60 Vbeta and 13 Jbeta primers. Generated by immunoSEQ multiplex PCR, the TCRdb table keeps only in-frame clones and is missing some. The table records some 120,000 clones, around 81% of them present only once. Sample: PBMCs. The receptors shown here come from a woman in her forties in good health and CMV-seronegative.

The chain uses TRBV6-6 and TRBJ2-2; maybe TRBD1 (5 bases). The ends were cut back, 4 bases at V and 1 base at J, with 10 bases in the middle. Germline CDR1 and CDR2: MNHNY and SVGAGI (reference sequence). CDR3 length: 15 residues. CDR3 nucleotide sequence: TGTGCCAGCAGTTCCACCGACAGGAACACCGGGGAGCTGTTTTTT. Amino acids: CASSSTDRNTGELFF.

The rearrangement uses TRBV18 and TRBJ2-3, with D unclear. This CDR3 is built from 12 residues. With 0 bases removed from V and 6 bases from J, the gap between germline ends came to 4 bases. Looked up from germline, CDR1 is KGHSH and CDR2 is LQKENI. The CDR3 loop reads CASSPPRDTQYF. CDR3 nucleotide sequence: TGTGCCAGCTCACCACCTCGGGATACGCAGTATTTT.

The V call is TRBV7-9, the J call TRBJ1-2; 8 bases map to TRBD1. V lost 3 bases, J lost 1 base, and 7 bases stayed unmatched. CDR3 size: 16 residues. Germline V gene sequence: CDR1 SEHNR, CDR2 FQNEAQ (reference sequence). This chain's CDR3 is CASSFTTGGGNYGYTF. CDR3 nucleotides: TGTGCCAGCAGCTTTACTACAGGGGGGGGTAACTATGGCTACACCTTC.

The chain recombines TRBV4-1 with TRBJ2-5; D unresolved. Trimming pared 0 bases from V and 7 bases from J, leaving 6 bases between. From germline, CDR1 is MGHRA and CDR2 YSYEKL. There are 12 residues in the CDR3. DNA for the CDR3: TGCGCCAGCAGCCAAGACCCCGGGACCCAGTACTTC. Its translation is CASSQDPGTQYF.

This chain joins TRBV19 and TRBJ2-1, with 11 bases that match TRBD2. The CDR3 extends over 15 amino acids. The J segment lost 12 bases and the V segment lost 7 bases, leaving 14 bases of the junction unmatched. CDR1 and CDR2 from the germline V gene are LNHDA and SQIVND (reference sequence). CDR3 bases: TGTGCCAGTACCTCGGTATTAGGGACTAGCGGAATGCAGTTCTTC. Its translation is CASTSVLGTSGMQFF.

This clone was seen once. The genes are TRBV27 and TRBJ2-7, with a possible D match to TRBD2 (6 bases). The germline V and J ends were trimmed by 3 bases and 6 bases, with 15 bases remaining between them. Germline CDR1 MNHEY, CDR2 SMNVEV (reference sequence). The CDR3 loop spans 14 amino acids. The DNA for the CDR3 is TGTGCCAGCAGTTTCCGAGTGGGGGGAGGCGAGCAGTACTTC. This codes for CASSFRVGGGEQYF.

The gene calls are TRBV30 and TRBJ1-5, with unresolved D. Germline V lookup: CDR1 GTSNPN, CDR2 SVGIG (reference sequence). With 0 bases removed from V and 5 bases from J, the gap between germline ends came to 8 bases. The CDR3 is 13 amino acids. CDR3 region: CAWSVREDQPQHF. The CDR3 coding sequence is TGTGCCTGGAGTGTACGGGAGGATCAGCCCCAGCATTTT.

The chain couples TRBV9 to TRBJ2-1, with D possibly TRBD2 on 6 matching bases. The CDR3 is made up of 13 amino acids. Germline CDR1 SGDLS, CDR2 YYNGEE. V was pared by 3 bases and J by 10 bases, with 14 bases between. CDR3 residues: CASSELDRGEQFF. The CDR3 DNA sequence: TGTGCCAGCAGCGAGCTAGACCGGGGGGAGCAGTTCTTC.

The sample holds a few counts of this clone. V is TRBV10-3 and J is TRBJ1-1, with 7 bases identical to TRBD1. Per germline, CDR1 ENHRY and CDR2 SYGVKD. There are 20 residues in the CDR3. J lost 1 base, V lost 0 bases, and 17 bases had no gene match. CDR3 amino acids: CAISESKSPGQFGWNTEAFF. CDR3 in DNA: TGTGCCATCAGTGAGTCGAAGTCACCGGGACAGTTCGGTTGGAACACTGAAGCTTTCTTT.

The gene calls are TRBV6-4 and TRBJ2-3, with TRBD1 matching 10 bases. V was pared by 2 bases and J by 6 bases, with 2 bases of the junction left unmatched. Germline CDR1 and CDR2: MRHNA and SNTAGT. The CDR3 consists of 14 residues. CDR3 residues: CASSDGQGGDTQYF. DNA of the CDR3: TGTGCCAGCAGTGACGGACAGGGGGGCGATACGCAGTATTTT.

CDR3 in DNA: TGTGCCAGCAGCCAGGGGACAGGGCAAGGAAACACCATATATTTT. It encodes CASSQGTGQGNTIYF. The rearrangement joins TRBV9 to TRBJ1-3; TRBD1 aligns across 9 bases. Germline-derived CDR1 and CDR2 are SGDLS and YYNGEE. Trimming at V came to 4 bases and at J to 4 bases, leaving 6 bases not matched to a gene. The CDR3 extends over 15 amino acids.

This clone showed up just a few times. The chain employs TRBV6-1 and TRBJ1-1; 11 nucleotides match TRBD1. Germline V gives CDR1 MNHNS, CDR2 SASEGT. The length of the CDR3 is 18 residues. Trimming cost V 4 bases and J 4 bases; bases outside gene matches: 14. CDR3 amino acids: CASSGGGTGGLVSTEAFF. CDR3 DNA sequence: TGTGCCAGCAGTGGGGGTGGGACAGGGGGTCTAGTGAGCACTGAAGCTTTCTTT.

In the case of this clone: The junction departs from germline at one end; a sequencing error may be responsible. V and J are TRBV7-9 and TRBJ2-5; D is undetermined. The CDR3 has 14 residues. In germline, CDR1 is SEHNR, CDR2 FQNEAQ (reference sequence). The CDR3 DNA sequence: TGTTCCAGCAGCTCTGAGGCAATCCAAGAGACCCAGTACTTC. As protein: CSSSSEAIQETQYF.